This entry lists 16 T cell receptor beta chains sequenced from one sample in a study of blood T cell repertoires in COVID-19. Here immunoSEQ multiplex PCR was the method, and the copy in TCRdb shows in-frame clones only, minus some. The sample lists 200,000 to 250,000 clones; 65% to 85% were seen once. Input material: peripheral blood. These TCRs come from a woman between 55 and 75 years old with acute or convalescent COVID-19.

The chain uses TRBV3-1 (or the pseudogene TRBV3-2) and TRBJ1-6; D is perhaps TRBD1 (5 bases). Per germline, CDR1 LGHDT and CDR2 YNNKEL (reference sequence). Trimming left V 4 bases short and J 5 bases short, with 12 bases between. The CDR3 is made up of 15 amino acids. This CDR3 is CASSRGGFNNSPLHF. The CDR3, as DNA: TGTGCCAGCAGCCGGGGGGGTTTTAATAATTCACCCCTCCACTTT.

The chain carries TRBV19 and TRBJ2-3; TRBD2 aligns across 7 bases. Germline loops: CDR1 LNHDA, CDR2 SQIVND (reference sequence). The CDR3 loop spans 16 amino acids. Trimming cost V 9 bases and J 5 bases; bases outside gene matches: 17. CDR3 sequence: CASSLGGFISRDTQYF. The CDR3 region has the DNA TGTGCCAGCTCTTTGGGAGGGTTTATAAGTCGAGATACGCAGTATTTT.

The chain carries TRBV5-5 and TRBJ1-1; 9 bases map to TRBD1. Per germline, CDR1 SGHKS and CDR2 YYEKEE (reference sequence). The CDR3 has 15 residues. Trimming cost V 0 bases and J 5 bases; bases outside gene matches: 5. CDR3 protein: CASSLAGQGYTEAFF. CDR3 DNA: TGTGCCAGCAGCTTGGCGGGACAGGGATATACTGAAGCTTTCTTT. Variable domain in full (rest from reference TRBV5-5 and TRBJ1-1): DAGVTQSPTHLIKTRGQQVTLRCSPISGHKSVSWYQQVLGQGPQFIFQYYEKEERGRGNFPDRFSARQFPNYSSELNVNALLLGDSALYLCASSLAGQGYTEAFFGQGTRLTVV.

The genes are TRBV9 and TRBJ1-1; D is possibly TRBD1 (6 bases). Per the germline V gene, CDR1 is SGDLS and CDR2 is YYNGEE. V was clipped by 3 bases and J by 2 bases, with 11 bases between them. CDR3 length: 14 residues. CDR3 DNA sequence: TGTGCCAGCAGCGGTCAGGGGATAAACACTGAAGCTTTCTTT. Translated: CASSGQGINTEAFF.

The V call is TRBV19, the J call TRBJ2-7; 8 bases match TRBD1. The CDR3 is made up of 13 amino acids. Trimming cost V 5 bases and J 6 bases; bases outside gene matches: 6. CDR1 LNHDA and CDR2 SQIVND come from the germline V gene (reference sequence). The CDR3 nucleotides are TGTGCCAGTAGTGGAAACAGGGGGACCGAGCAGTACTTC. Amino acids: CASSGNRGTEQYF.

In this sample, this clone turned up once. In nucleotides, the CDR3 is TGTGCCAGCAGTTACAGGAATAGCAATCAGCCCCAGCATTTT. It codes for CASSYRNSNQPQHF. The rearrangement links TRBV28 to TRBJ1-5; TRBD1 is a possible D gene (5 bases). Per the germline V gene, CDR1 is MDHEN and CDR2 is SYDVKM. V lost 4 bases and J lost 0, with 7 bases in between. The CDR3 loop spans 14 amino acids.

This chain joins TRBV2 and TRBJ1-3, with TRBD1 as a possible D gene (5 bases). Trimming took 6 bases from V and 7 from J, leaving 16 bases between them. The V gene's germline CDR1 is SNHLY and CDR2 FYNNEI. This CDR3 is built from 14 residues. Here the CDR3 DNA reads TGTGCCAGCAGAATGCAGGGATTATCGAACACCATATATTTT. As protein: CASRMQGLSNTIYF.

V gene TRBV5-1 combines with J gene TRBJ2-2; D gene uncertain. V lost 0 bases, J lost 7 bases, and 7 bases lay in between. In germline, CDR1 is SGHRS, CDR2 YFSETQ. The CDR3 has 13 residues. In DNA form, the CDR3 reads TGCGCCAGCAGCTTGGTGCGAGGCGGGGAGCTGTTTTTT. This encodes CASSLVRGGELFF.

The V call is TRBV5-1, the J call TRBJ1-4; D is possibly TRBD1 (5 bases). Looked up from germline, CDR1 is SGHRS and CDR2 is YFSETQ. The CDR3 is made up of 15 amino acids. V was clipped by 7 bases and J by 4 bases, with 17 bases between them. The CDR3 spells CASRRGSEFNEKLFF. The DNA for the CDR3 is TGCGCCAGCCGGCGGGGGTCGGAGTTTAATGAAAAACTGTTTTTT.

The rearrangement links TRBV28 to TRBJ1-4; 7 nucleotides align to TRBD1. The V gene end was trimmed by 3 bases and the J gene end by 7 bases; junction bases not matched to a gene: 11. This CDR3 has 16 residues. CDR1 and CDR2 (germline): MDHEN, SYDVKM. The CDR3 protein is CASSFFSGGGREKLFF. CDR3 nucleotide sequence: TGTGCCAGCAGTTTCTTTTCCGGAGGGGGCCGTGAAAAACTGTTTTTT.

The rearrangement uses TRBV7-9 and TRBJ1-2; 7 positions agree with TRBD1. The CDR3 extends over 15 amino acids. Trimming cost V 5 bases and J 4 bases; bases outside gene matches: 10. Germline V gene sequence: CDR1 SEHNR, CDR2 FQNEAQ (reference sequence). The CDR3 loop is CASSHDRVTVYGYTF. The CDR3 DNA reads TGTGCCAGCAGCCATGACAGGGTAACGGTCTATGGCTACACCTTC.

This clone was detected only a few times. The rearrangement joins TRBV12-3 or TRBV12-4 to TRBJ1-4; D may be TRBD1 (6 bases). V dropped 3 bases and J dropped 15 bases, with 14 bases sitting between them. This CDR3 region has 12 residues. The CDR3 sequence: CASSFQQGMVFF. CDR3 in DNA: TGTGCCAGCAGTTTTCAACAGGGTATGGTGTTTTTT.

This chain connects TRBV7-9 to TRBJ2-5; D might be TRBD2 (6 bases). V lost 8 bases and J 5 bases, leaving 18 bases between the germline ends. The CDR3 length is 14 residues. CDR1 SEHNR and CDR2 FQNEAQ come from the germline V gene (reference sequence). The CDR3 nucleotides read TGTGCCAGCGACGCGGGACGGCCTGATGAGACCCAGTACTTC. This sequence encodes CASDAGRPDETQYF. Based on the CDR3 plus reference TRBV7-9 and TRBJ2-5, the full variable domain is DTGVSQNPRHKITKRGQNVTFRCDPISEHNRLYWYRQTLGQGPEFLTYFQNEAQLEKSRLLSDRFSAERPKGSFSTLEIQRTEQGDSAMYLCASDAGRPDETQYFGPGTRLLVL.

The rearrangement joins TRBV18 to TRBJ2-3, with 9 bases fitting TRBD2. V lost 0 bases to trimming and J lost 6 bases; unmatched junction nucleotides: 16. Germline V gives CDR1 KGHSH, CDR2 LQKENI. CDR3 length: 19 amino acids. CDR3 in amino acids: CASSPPPKVVSGGPDTQYF. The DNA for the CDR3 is TGTGCCAGCTCACCACCGCCCAAAGTTGTTAGCGGGGGACCGGATACGCAGTATTTT.

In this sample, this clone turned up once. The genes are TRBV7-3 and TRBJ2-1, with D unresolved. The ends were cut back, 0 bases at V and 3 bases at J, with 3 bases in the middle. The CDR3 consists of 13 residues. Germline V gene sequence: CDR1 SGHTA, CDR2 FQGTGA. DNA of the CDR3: TGTGCCAGCAGCTTAACTAACTACAATGAGCAGTTCTTC. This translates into CASSLTNYNEQFF. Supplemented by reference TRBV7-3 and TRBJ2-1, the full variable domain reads GAGVSQTPSNKVTEKGKYVELRCDPISGHTALYWYRQSLGQGPEFLIYFQGTGAADDSGLPNDRFFAVRPEGSVSTLKIQRTERGDSAVYLCASSLTNYNEQFFGPGTRLTVL.

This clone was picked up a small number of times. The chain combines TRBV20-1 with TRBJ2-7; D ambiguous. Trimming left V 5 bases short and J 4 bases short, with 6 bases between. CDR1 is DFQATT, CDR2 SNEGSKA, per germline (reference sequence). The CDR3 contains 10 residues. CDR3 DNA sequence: TGCAGTGCTTTAGAGTACGAGCAGTACTTC. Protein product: CSALEYEQYF.